This TCR beta chain was found in a study of blood T cell repertoires in COVID-19. About the study: PBMCs, B-cell-depleted T cells, or T cells were the source of the cDNA or gDNA that made up the material.

With 0 bases removed from V and 5 bases from J, the gap between germline ends came to 13 bases. The germline V gene has CDR1 GTSNPN and CDR2 SVGIG (reference sequence). The CDR3 has 14 residues. In the authors' workflow: Amplification from reference gene primers served as the basis for estimated nucleated cell counts. TCRdb's table, derived via immunoSEQ multiplex PCR, lists solely in-frame clones and lacks some. The DNA gave D and trimming, while V, J and clone size come from that table. The table has 68,000 or so clones, roughly 90% seen once. This clone appeared a few times. The TCR originated in a man under 40 with acute or convalescent COVID-19. Source material: peripheral blood. The rearrangement links TRBV30 to TRBJ2-5; a weak D match, TRBD2 (5 bases). The CDR3 DNA reads TGTGCCTGGAGTGTCTCGGCTTCGGGGGAGACCCAGTACTTC. Translation: CAWSVSASGETQYF.